This note documents a single T cell receptor (beta chain) sequence. The target of this receptor is not known. Per-base qualities were not stored, and no clone one base away is much larger. The cohort consisted of 670 or so healthy bone marrow donors. At the time of sampling, every cohort member was nominally healthy, though immune exposures that went unrecorded were likely present. The donor tested CMV seronegative, placing the donor among the 350 or so seronegative members of the cohort. A peripheral blood sample was provided by each donor, and peripheral blood mononuclear cells were used for TCR beta sequencing. Genomic DNA extraction from the blood cell samples was performed with the Qiagen DNeasy Blood Extraction Kit. This entry belongs to a study of cytomegalovirus exposure and HLA in healthy donors (dated by TCRdb to about 2017). Regarding the study in general: An earlier analysis of several hundred of the donors reported about 250 Gb of sequence data and some 100 million unique TCR beta sequences from 150 million to 200 million T cells. An early release that covered roughly 600 HLA-typed donors contained around 300 gigabases of sequencing data and tens of millions of unique TCR sequences. Of the 300 to 500 genotyped donors, roughly 76% were placed in the genetic ancestry cluster associated with self-reported Caucasian donors. The study was designed to test whether signatures of past pathogen exposure could be identified by cataloging public T cell receptors. The T cell repertoires of under 700 subjects were profiled by immunosequencing and related to cytomegalovirus serostatus. Besides the first cohort of about 730 subjects, a separate validation cohort made up of roughly 120 different subjects was used. To predict cytomegalovirus infection status, the study brought together high-throughput TCR immunosequencing, statistical association of individual TCRs with disease status, and machine learning. To study patterns of TCR occurrence, a later analysis re-analyzed previously published TCR beta repertoires from 600 to 750 donors and added high-resolution HLA genotyping. The later analysis used no new phenotypic data to find candidate immune exposures, relying instead on TCR beta sequences and their occurrence across donors. To decide whether each TCR beta V gene segment behaved as functional or pseudogenic, an earlier analysis of some 600 of the donors relied on high-throughput TCR beta sequencing. Donor age, sex, ethnicity and CMV serostatus were collected together with the repertoire data. Genome-wide SNP genotypes for about 55% of the 666 donors were used in a later genetic analysis, which treated that subset as a discovery cohort. All discovery cohort repertoires had been generated using a single sequencing platform. HLA typing included class I and class II loci at four-digit resolution. Typing coverage varied by locus: roughly 620-640 donors for A, B, C, DRB1 and DQB1; 500 to 550 for DQA1; 600 to 610 for DPA1; approximately 470 for DPB1. About five DR-DQ haplotypes were treated as single units for association and clustering because of strong linkage in the cohort. Across 398 genotyped donors of the cohort, an average of about 240,000 unique TCR beta nucleotide sequences per donor were sequenced, and approximately 19% of those sequences were non-productive.

Here is what the overall study found, with its caveats: The cohort was sequenced for TCR beta chains only, and without alpha or paired-chain data the features that could be detected were limited. For the cohort, immune exposure information was limited to CMV serostatus. In a later analysis, TCR association rates were found to vary across HLA loci, with the most associated TCRs seen for DRB1 alleles and the fewest for HLA-C alleles. In vitro tests confirmed that a few of the cytomegalovirus-associated TCR beta chains recognize cytomegalovirus antigens. When HLA alleles, especially DR and DQ, strongly co-occurred, attributing TCR associations to individual alleles was difficult. According to a later analysis, parvovirus B19, influenza, CMV and Epstein-Barr virus appeared linked to several top co-occurrence clusters. Because counts were too low, some 17 rarely observed V segments, including chromosome 9 orphons, were left out of the earlier analysis of some 600 of the donors. Because some donors lacked HLA typing at each locus, the association tests relied only on the typed subset. It was suggested by the authors that the approach could potentially be generalized to other disease states and immunological phenotypes. Correlated functional status among segregating V segments might reflect linkage disequilibrium, but an unknown experimental factor could not be ruled out. A further reported finding was that TCR beta sequences accurately predicted the HLA-A and HLA-B alleles for most subjects in the first cohort. In a later genetic analysis, a missense DCLRE1C variant was associated with V-gene and J-gene trimming of TCR beta chains, and the association was replicated in an independent cohort. In a later analysis, most CMV-associated TCR beta chains were found to appear HLA-restricted, with HLA associations seemingly driven largely by CMV exposure. Compared with the roughly 710-donor mean, donors in an Asian-associated ancestry cluster had fewer N-insertions in productive TCRs, according to a later genetic analysis. An earlier analysis of some 560 of the donors showed that most TCR beta V segments appeared in productive rearrangements either about 87% or about 30% of the time, which broadly matched IMGT annotations. A cluster of highly shared sequence variants was judged likely to be a technical artifact of the sequencing pipeline. Presence/absence analyses assumed roughly uniform sequencing depth across donors, an assumption that may not hold. In a later analysis, HLA-associated TCR beta chains showed more clonal expansion and lower generation probabilities than non-associated chains that were equally common. Most TCR sequences were observed very rarely across donors, whereas some public TCRs were present in many individuals. In the study, some 160 TCR beta chains were listed as associated with cytomegalovirus. A later analysis associated 15,000 to 20,000 TCR beta sequences with specific HLA alleles at a false discovery rate of 0.05. The classifier was reported to diagnose cytomegalovirus status with high specificity and sensitivity in both the original and validation cohorts.

The library relied on the immunoSEQ multiplex PCR assay. For the multiplex PCR, a mixture combining 60 forward primers for TCR Vbeta segments and 13 reverse primers for TCR Jbeta segments was used. The CDR3 region of rearranged TCR beta genes was amplified from genomic DNA by a multiplex PCR assay. The amplified TCR beta libraries were sequenced on the Illumina HiSeq System as 87-base-pair reads. In the source study's methods: A later analysis tallied about 77 million unique TCR beta chains across the 660 or so repertoires, and approximately 9.9 million of those chains were shared by two or more donors. To remove PCR and sequencing errors, raw reads were error-corrected and collapsed into unique sequences using a nearest-neighbor algorithm that merged closely related sequences. CDR3 sequences were aligned to IMGT reference sequences to assign V, D and J gene segments. For a sequence to be retained, at least a six-nucleotide match to both a V gene segment and a J gene segment was required. A rearrangement counted as productive if the CDR3 had no stop codons and remained in frame with V and J, and every other rearrangement counted as non-productive. CDR3 was defined according to IMGT convention as the region running from the second conserved V-encoded cysteine to the conserved J-encoded phenylalanine. The earlier analysis of 587 of the donors excluded sequences that lacked an unambiguous match to a single V gene segment. In an earlier analysis of several hundred of the donors, V segments were called functional above 56.7% productive rearrangements and were called segregating when the between-donor standard deviation exceeded 5%. To diagnose cytomegalovirus status from the catalog of TCR beta chain sequences, a statistical classification framework was built. V and J gene assignment, in a later analysis, came from comparing TCR nucleotide sequences with IMGT/GENE-DB human TR gene sequences. The TCRdist pipeline was used in a later analysis to assign CDR3 sequences and most-parsimonious VDJ recombination scenarios. In a later analysis, each TCR beta chain was defined by its CDR3 amino acid sequence together with its V-gene family, and reads without a unique V-gene family were excluded. As a way to deal with suspected cross-contamination and a sequencing artifact, a later analysis dropped more than 500 nucleotide sequences that were highly shared and had low generation probability. In a later analysis, a clonal expansion index for each public chain was calculated from normalized within-repertoire ranks of inferred template counts. A later analysis computed generation probabilities with a VDJ recombination model fitted to out-of-frame rearrangements, and checked the results against IGoR. A later analysis scored TCR-TCR, TCR-HLA and TCR-CMV co-occurrence with hypergeometric tests, applying a repertoire-size bias correction to TCR pairs. To estimate false discovery rates, a later analysis permuted the HLA or CMV assignments 20 times. In a later analysis, co-occurring TCRs were grouped with DBSCAN, and TCRdist sequence similarity was added when clustering was performed within HLA-allele-positive subsets. For co-occurrence clustering, repertoires with fewer than 30,000 or more than 120,000 public chains were excluded, along with five repertoires with anomalous nucleotide sharing. Here the immuneACCESS table is served through TCRdb, limited to in-frame sequences with V and J called. Missing clones are a known gap in these copies; in checked studies unresolved V genes cover under half, and the rest lacks a known reason. The V and J calls and the clone size are those of that table, but D and trimming were determined from the DNA. The sample records around 50,000 clones, just under 85% of which are singletons. The ten largest clones capture about 3.1% of the sample.

The sample was PBMCs. The origin of this receptor is a man aged 50-60 years in good health and CMV-seronegative.

The CDR3 sequence is CASSSPGQGNYEQYF. The sequence in DNA is TGCGCCAGCAGCTCGCCGGGACAGGGTAACTACGAGCAGTACTTC. This sequence uses TRBV5-1 and TRBJ2-7; the central 9 bases match TRBD1. V is trimmed back by 3 bases and J by 3 bases, and the junction contains 7 bases that no gene match accounts for. Counted from cysteine to phenylalanine, this CDR3 has 15 amino acids. Of the read, only the CDR3 DNA is kept; its 45 bases are in frame from base 1. CDR1 SGHRS and CDR2 YFSETQ were looked up in the germline V gene.